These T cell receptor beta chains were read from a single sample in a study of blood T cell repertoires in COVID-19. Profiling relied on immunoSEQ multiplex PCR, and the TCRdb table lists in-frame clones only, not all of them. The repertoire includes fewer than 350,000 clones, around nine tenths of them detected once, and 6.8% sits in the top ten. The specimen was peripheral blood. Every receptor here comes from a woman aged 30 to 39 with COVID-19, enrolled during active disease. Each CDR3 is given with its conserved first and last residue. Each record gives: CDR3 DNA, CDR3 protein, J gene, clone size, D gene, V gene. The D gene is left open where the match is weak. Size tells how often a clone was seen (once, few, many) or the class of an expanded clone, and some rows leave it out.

TGTGCCAGCAGTTTAAGGGACTCGTACACTGAAGCTTTCTTT,CASSLRDSYTEAFF,TRBJ1-1,.,.,TRBV28
TGTGCCAGCAACGTCCAGGGGGGTTTGGGGAAGTACTTC,CASNVQGGLGKYF,TRBJ2-7,.,.,TRBV2
TGTGCCAGCAGTTCCTCACTAGCGGGAGTGGCAGATACGCAGTATTTT,CASSSSLAGVADTQYF,TRBJ2-3,.,TRBD2,TRBV27
TGTGCCAGCTCACCATCCCTAGCGGGTTCCACAGATACGCAGTATTTT,CASSPSLAGSTDTQYF,TRBJ2-3,.,TRBD2,TRBV18
TGTGCCAGCTTACAGGGGCGCGTCTTTGCAGATACGCAGTATTTT,CASLQGRVFADTQYF,TRBJ2-3,.,.,TRBV21-1
TGCGCCAGCAGCCAAGATGGCACCTATGGCTACACCTTC,CASSQDGTYGYTF,TRBJ1-2,.,.,TRBV4-1
TGTGCCAGCAGTTACATCAGGTACCAGCCCCAGCATTTT,CASSYIRYQPQHF,TRBJ1-5,.,.,TRBV6-2/TRBV6-3
TGTGCCAGCAGCGGCCCTCATGGCACGCAGTATTTT,CASSGPHGTQYF,TRBJ2-3,once,.,TRBV13
TGTGCCAGCAGCAAAGGGGGACAGAGGCCCATATGTTCACCCCTCCACTTT,CASSKGGQRPICSPLHF,TRBJ1-6,.,.,TRBV21-1
TGTGCCTGGAGTGTCGGGTTGTTTCCCTACAATGAGCAGTTCTTC,CAWSVGLFPYNEQFF,TRBJ2-1,.,.,TRBV30
TGCGCCAGCAGCCCAGCGACCGGGGAGCTGTTTTTT,CASSPATGELFF,TRBJ2-2,.,.,TRBV5-1
TGTGCCAGCAGTTACGGACAGGGCGTCGCAACTAATGAAAAACTGTTTTTT,CASSYGQGVATNEKLFF,TRBJ1-4,.,TRBD1,TRBV28
TGTGCCAGCAGCCCAGGGTTGGGCAATCAGCCCCAGCATTTT,CASSPGLGNQPQHF,TRBJ1-5,.,.,TRBV14
TGTGCCACCAGTGAGACAGGGTGGGGTGGCTACACCTTC,CATSETGWGGYTF,TRBJ1-2,.,TRBD1,TRBV24-1
TGTGCCAGCAGTTTACTTCGGGTTAGCAATCAGCCCCAGCATTTT,CASSLLRVSNQPQHF,TRBJ1-5,.,.,TRBV28
TGCGCCAGCAACCAGGGGGCGGGAAACATTCAGTACTTC,CASNQGAGNIQYF,TRBJ2-4,.,TRBD1,TRBV10-2
TGTGCCAGCAGTGAAGAGTCAGGAGGGGAGACCCAGTACTTC,CASSEESGGETQYF,TRBJ2-5,.,.,TRBV2
TGTGCCAGCAGTTTTGACCAGGGTAGGAACATTCAGTACTTC,CASSFDQGRNIQYF,TRBJ2-4,.,.,TRBV28
TGTGCCAGCAGCACTACTCGGGACAGCGGGTCAGAGACCCAGTACTTC,CASSTTRDSGSETQYF,TRBJ2-5,.,.,TRBV2
TGCGCCAGCAGTGAGGCCAGGGGTGAGACCACTGAAGCTTTCTTT,CASSEARGETTEAFF,TRBJ1-1,.,.,TRBV10-1
TGTGCCAGCAGCCCTTTACTAAGGGGGTCTGAAGCTTTCTTT,CASSPLLRGSEAFF,TRBJ1-1,.,.,TRBV27
TGTGCCAGCAGTTCACACAGGGGGAGCACTGAAGCTTTCTTT,CASSSHRGSTEAFF,TRBJ1-1,.,TRBD1,TRBV6-5
TGTGCCACCAGCAGAACCCGGACTAGCGGGCCTTACAATGAGCAGTTCTTC,CATSRTRTSGPYNEQFF,TRBJ2-1,.,TRBD2,TRBV15
TGCGCCAGCAGCTGGACCGGACTGAACACCGGGGAGCTGTTTTTT,CASSWTGLNTGELFF,TRBJ2-2,.,.,TRBV5-1
TGTGCCAGCAGTCAGACAGGGTCCGGCTCACCCCTCCACTTT,CASSQTGSGSPLHF,TRBJ1-6,.,TRBD1,TRBV6-5
TGCGCCAGCAGTTACGGAGCAACTAATGAAAAACTGTTTTTT,CASSYGATNEKLFF,TRBJ1-4,.,.,TRBV5-1
TGCGCCAGCAGTCAATCGACTAGCGGGAACACCGGGGAGCTGTTTTTT,CASSQSTSGNTGELFF,TRBJ2-2,.,TRBD2,TRBV23-1
TGTGCCAGCAGTTTACCAGGGACATCAGGCTACACCTTC,CASSLPGTSGYTF,TRBJ1-2,.,.,TRBV28
TGCGCCAGCAGCCCCGGAACGGGGGATAGACGGAATCAGCCCCAGCATTTT,CASSPGTGDRRNQPQHF,TRBJ1-5,once,.,TRBV4-1
TGCAGTGCTAGTTACAGGGGCGATGAGCAGTTCTTC,CSASYRGDEQFF,TRBJ2-1,.,TRBD1,TRBV20-1
TGTGCCACCAGTTCCACGGACAGGGCACAAGAGACCCAGTACTTC,CATSSTDRAQETQYF,TRBJ2-5,.,TRBD1,TRBV24-1
TGTGCCAGTAGAGAGGGTGAAAAACTGTTTTTT,CASREGEKLFF,TRBJ1-4,.,.,TRBV19
TGTGCCAGCAGTTGGACAGGGTACACCGGGGAGCTGTTTTTT,CASSWTGYTGELFF,TRBJ2-2,.,TRBD1,TRBV28
TGCGCCAGCAGCTGGCAAGGGAGAACCCCCAATGAGCAGTTCTTC,CASSWQGRTPNEQFF,TRBJ2-1,once,.,TRBV5-1
TGTGCCAGCAGTTGGGGAGGATTATACACAGATACGCAGTATTTT,CASSWGGLYTDTQYF,TRBJ2-3,.,.,TRBV6-5
TGTGCCAGCAGCGGGGGTCGACAGAGCAATCAGCCCCAGCATTTT,CASSGGRQSNQPQHF,TRBJ1-5,.,.,TRBV25-1
TGTGCCAGCTCGCGCGGGACAGGGTTTAACACCGGGGAGCTGTTTTTT,CASSRGTGFNTGELFF,TRBJ2-2,.,TRBD1,TRBV18
TGTGCCAGCAGTTTTTTATCAGGGGGCACTGAAGCTTTCTTT,CASSFLSGGTEAFF,TRBJ1-1,.,TRBD1,TRBV28
TGTGCCAGCAGTCAAGGGACTAGCGGATACGAGCAGTACTTC,CASSQGTSGYEQYF,TRBJ2-7,.,TRBD2,TRBV28
TGTGCCAGCTCACCACGGGACAATTCCTTCTATGGCTACACCTTC,CASSPRDNSFYGYTF,TRBJ1-2,once,.,TRBV18
TGTGCCAGCACCCTTGGTACTAGGACCCCAGATACGCAGTATTTT,CASTLGTRTPDTQYF,TRBJ2-3,.,.,TRBV5-5
TGTGCCAGCAGTTACAACAGGGGGCAAGAGACCCAGTACTTC,CASSYNRGQETQYF,TRBJ2-5,once,TRBD1,TRBV6-5
TGTGCCAGCAGCGCCCGGGGTACTGGGAACACTGAAGCTTTCTTT,CASSARGTGNTEAFF,TRBJ1-1,.,.,TRBV28
TGTGCCAGCAGCCAGATGTCAATTTGGGGAGGATCTAACTATGGCTACACCTTC,CASSQMSIWGGSNYGYTF,TRBJ1-2,.,.,TRBV7-2
TGCAGCGTCCTGACTTCCTACGAGCAGTACTTC,CSVLTSYEQYF,TRBJ2-7,.,.,TRBV29-1
TGCGCCAGCAGCCGGGGGGACAGAGTTGATCAGCCCCAGCATTTT,CASSRGDRVDQPQHF,TRBJ1-5,.,TRBD1,TRBV4-1
TGTGCCAGCAGCTTACTCCTAGGGGATGGTAGCACAGATACGCAGTATTTT,CASSLLLGDGSTDTQYF,TRBJ2-3,.,.,TRBV7-2